The rows below give T cell receptor beta chains drawn from one sample of a study of blood T cell repertoires in COVID-19. Clones were read by immunoSEQ multiplex PCR, and TCRdb kept only the in-frame ones, dropping some. The sample has 450,000 to 500,000 clones, more than 85% seen once. Sequences were obtained from PBMCs or T cells enriched from blood (not recorded which). These receptors were collected from an older woman who had recovered from COVID-19. Each CDR3 is given with its conserved first and last residue. Each record gives: D gene, V gene, CDR3 protein. The D gene is left open where the match is weak.

D gene: TRBD1; V gene: TRBV7-2; CDR3 protein: CASSYATPGQRLFF
D gene: TRBD1; V gene: TRBV29-1; CDR3 protein: CSATLDRGYGYTF
D gene: TRBD1; V gene: TRBV7-9; CDR3 protein: CASSARGTGSDEQYF
D gene: TRBD1; V gene: TRBV5-1; CDR3 protein: CASSPGQGPYNEQFF
D gene: TRBD1; V gene: TRBV19; CDR3 protein: CASSGTEQETQYF
D gene: TRBD1; V gene: TRBV19; CDR3 protein: CASRSGQGSEKLFF
D gene: TRBD2; V gene: TRBV5-1; CDR3 protein: CASSPGGQGGTDTQYF
D gene: TRBD1; V gene: TRBV6-5; CDR3 protein: CASSYGTGGLGEQYF
D gene: .; V gene: TRBV6-5; CDR3 protein: CASSQVMNTEAFF
D gene: .; V gene: TRBV28; CDR3 protein: CASSLPSPETQYF
D gene: .; V gene: TRBV19; CDR3 protein: CASSIEGGSNQPQHF
D gene: TRBD1; V gene: TRBV19; CDR3 protein: CASSQDREVRGNTIYF
D gene: .; V gene: TRBV3-1/TRBV3-2; CDR3 protein: CASSPAGRSTEAFF
D gene: TRBD2; V gene: TRBV4-2; CDR3 protein: CASSQTSSGGISSTDTQYF
D gene: TRBD1; V gene: TRBV3-1/TRBV3-2; CDR3 protein: CASSQGGGQGGWQPQHF
D gene: .; V gene: TRBV5-1; CDR3 protein: CASSLVSPGTYSGNTIYF
D gene: TRBD1; V gene: TRBV7-9; CDR3 protein: CASSFAGTADEQYF
D gene: .; V gene: TRBV28; CDR3 protein: CATGTSHNSPLHF
D gene: .; V gene: TRBV7-6; CDR3 protein: CASSFKDSNNSPLHF
D gene: TRBD1; V gene: TRBV18; CDR3 protein: CASSATGTGDYGYTF
D gene: .; V gene: TRBV6-1; CDR3 protein: CASSDGRGWTSGFEKLFF
D gene: .; V gene: TRBV3-1/TRBV3-2; CDR3 protein: CASSQGGYQPQHF